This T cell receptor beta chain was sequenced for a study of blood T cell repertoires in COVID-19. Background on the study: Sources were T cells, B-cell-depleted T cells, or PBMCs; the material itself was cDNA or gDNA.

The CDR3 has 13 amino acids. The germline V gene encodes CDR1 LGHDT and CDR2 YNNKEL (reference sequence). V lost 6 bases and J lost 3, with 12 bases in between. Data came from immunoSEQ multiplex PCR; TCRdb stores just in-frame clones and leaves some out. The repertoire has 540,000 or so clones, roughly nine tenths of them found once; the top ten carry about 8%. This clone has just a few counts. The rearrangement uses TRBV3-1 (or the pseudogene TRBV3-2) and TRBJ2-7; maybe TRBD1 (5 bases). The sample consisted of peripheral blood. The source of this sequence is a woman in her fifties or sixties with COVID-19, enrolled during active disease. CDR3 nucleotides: TGTGCCAGCAGTCATACAGGATTCTACGAGCAGTACTTC. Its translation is CASSHTGFYEQYF.